A selection of T cell receptor beta chains follows, all from one sample in a study of Graves' ophthalmopathy and Graves' hyperthyroidism. TCRdb called the multiplex PCR reads again in MiXCR, with one record for every CDR3 protein. The sample records around 660,000 distinct CDR3 sequences, over 40% being singletons. Sequenced: peripheral blood. The source of these receptors is an adult man with Graves' ophthalmopathy. The CDR3 runs from the conserved cysteine through the conserved F or W. A D gene is named only where the DNA matches it firmly. Part of the rows lack a size; the others show once, few, many or a class for expanded clones.

J: TRBJ2-5; V: TRBV2; D: TRBD1; size: few; CDR3: CASSRDRGSETQYF; DNA: TGTGCCAGCAGTAGGGACAGGGGATCAGAGACCCAGTACTTC
J: TRBJ2-3; V: TRBV5-5; D: .; size: once; CDR3: CASSGFWDGGTDTQYF; DNA: TGCGCCAGCAGCGGTTTTTGGGACGGCGGCACAGATACGCAGTATTTT
J: TRBJ1-1; V: TRBV7-3; D: .; size: many; CDR3: CASSFNGRNTEAFF; DNA: TGTGCCAGCAGCTTCAACGGACGGAACACTGAAGCTTTCTTT
J: TRBJ1-4; V: TRBV5-1; D: .; size: .; CDR3: CASSLLQGDGYEKLFF; DNA: TGCGCCAGCAGCTTGTTGCAAGGGGACGGGTATGAAAAACTGTTTTTT
J: TRBJ2-7; V: TRBV10-3; D: TRBD1; size: many; CDR3: CAISEVTGRTYEQYF; DNA: TGTGCCATCAGTGAGGTGACAGGGCGAACCTACGAGCAGTACTTC
J: TRBJ1-2; V: TRBV10-3; D: TRBD1; size: many; CDR3: CATGTGGASVYGYTF; DNA: TGTGCCACCGGGACAGGGGGCGCGTCGGTATATGGCTACACCTTC
J: TRBJ1-5; V: TRBV12-3/TRBV12-4; D: .; size: many; CDR3: CASSLREGLGQPQHF; DNA: TGTGCCAGCAGTTTACGAGAGGGGTTAGGTCAGCCCCAGCATTTT
J: TRBJ1-5; V: TRBV11-2; D: .; size: .; CDR3: CTSSRTGNQPQHF; DNA: TGTACCAGCAGCCGAACAGGGAATCAGCCCCAGCATTTT
J: TRBJ2-6; V: TRBV10-3; D: .; size: .; CDR3: CASGGTSGANVLTF; DNA: TGTGCCTCGGGTGGGACCTCTGGGGCCAACGTCCTGACTTTC
J: TRBJ1-1; V: TRBV5-8; D: .; size: many; CDR3: CASSSFIRTEAFF; DNA: TGTGCCAGCAGCAGCTTCATAAGGACTGAAGCTTTCTTT
J: TRBJ2-7; V: TRBV7-8; D: TRBD1; size: .; CDR3: CASSLNRGRGLYEQYF; DNA: TGTGCCAGCAGCTTGAACAGGGGGCGCGGCCTCTACGAGCAGTACTTC
J: TRBJ1-6; V: TRBV4-1; D: .; size: few; CDR3: CASSQDGPGFSPLHF; DNA: TGCGCCAGCAGCCAAGATGGGCCAGGATTTTCACCCCTCCACTTT
J: TRBJ1-2; V: TRBV29-1; D: TRBD1; size: .; CDR3: CSVDEQGANYGYTF; DNA: TGCAGCGTTGATGAGCAGGGGGCTAACTATGGCTACACCTTC
J: TRBJ1-4; V: TRBV29-1; D: .; size: .; CDR3: CSQDRNRDNEKLFF; DNA: TGCAGCCAAGATCGAAACAGGGATAATGAAAAACTGTTTTTT
J: TRBJ1-3; V: TRBV10-3; D: .; size: many; CDR3: CAISDSHSGNTIYF; DNA: TGTGCCATCAGTGATAGTCACTCTGGAAACACCATATATTTT
J: TRBJ2-3; V: TRBV4-2; D: .; size: .; CDR3: CASSSQPLAQYF; DNA: TGTGCCAGCAGCTCCCAGCCCCTAGCGCAGTATTTT
J: TRBJ1-5; V: TRBV2; D: .; size: many; CDR3: CASSEQGVSNQPQHF; DNA: TGTGCCAGCAGTGAACAGGGTGTGAGCAATCAGCCCCAGCATTTT
J: TRBJ1-1; V: TRBV5-4; D: .; size: .; CDR3: CASSLGGSVITEAFF; DNA: TGTGCCAGCAGCTTGGGGGGCTCAGTCATCACTGAAGCTTTCTTT
J: TRBJ1-1; V: TRBV19; D: TRBD1; size: .; CDR3: CARQGQGASMNTEAFF; DNA: TGTGCCAGACAGGGACAGGGGGCCTCCATGAACACTGAAGCTTTCTTT
J: TRBJ2-7; V: TRBV7-8; D: TRBD1; size: few; CDR3: CASSSIYRGDSYEQYF; DNA: TGTGCCAGCAGCTCAATTTACAGGGGGGACTCCTACGAGCAGTACTTC
J: TRBJ2-1; V: TRBV7-2; D: TRBD2; size: .; CDR3: CASSLVTGRDNEQFF; DNA: TGTGCCAGCAGCTTAGTTACGGGGAGGGACAATGAGCAGTTCTTC
J: TRBJ1-1; V: TRBV19; D: .; size: .; CDR3: CATDTSPGNTEAFF; DNA: TGTGCCACCGACACGTCTCCGGGAAACACTGAAGCTTTCTTT
J: TRBJ2-7; V: TRBV7-8; D: TRBD1; size: .; CDR3: CASSQEQGASYEQYF; DNA: TGTGCCAGCAGCCAAGAGCAGGGGGCATCCTACGAGCAGTACTTC
J: TRBJ2-7; V: TRBV9; D: TRBD1; size: many; CDR3: CASSPGTGGTYEQYF; DNA: TGTGCCAGCAGCCCCGGGACAGGGGGAACCTACGAGCAGTACTTC
J: TRBJ2-5; V: TRBV24-1; D: .; size: many; CDR3: CATSDPVHRQETQYF; DNA: TGTGCCACCAGTGACCCCGTCCACCGGCAAGAGACCCAGTACTTC
J: TRBJ1-2; V: TRBV12-3/TRBV12-4; D: .; size: .; CDR3: CASSSRGLINYGYTF; DNA: TGTGCCAGCAGTTCGAGGGGCCTCATCAACTATGGCTACACCTTC
J: TRBJ1-1; V: TRBV6-5; D: .; size: .; CDR3: CASSSRDGEAFF; DNA: TGTGCCAGCAGCTCCCGGGACGGCGAAGCTTTCTTT
J: TRBJ1-1; V: TRBV20-1; D: TRBD1; size: .; CDR3: CSARARTGKNTEAFF; DNA: TGCAGTGCTAGAGCCCGGACAGGGAAGAACACTGAAGCTTTCTTT
J: TRBJ1-4; V: TRBV7-8; D: .; size: .; CDR3: CASSFGASGEKLFF; DNA: TGTGCCAGCAGCTTTGGGGCTTCAGGTGAAAAACTGTTTTTT
J: TRBJ2-7; V: TRBV7-9; D: .; size: .; CDR3: CASSRYNEQYF; DNA: TGTGCCAGCAGCCGTTACAATGAGCAGTACTTC
J: TRBJ2-7; V: TRBV5-1; D: .; size: many; CDR3: CASSSSGRTYEQYF; DNA: TGCGCCAGCAGCTCCTCGGGGAGAACCTACGAGCAGTACTTC
J: TRBJ1-2; V: TRBV5-6; D: .; size: many; CDR3: CASSLVSGGGYGYTF; DNA: TGTGCCAGCAGCCTCGTCAGTGGAGGTGGCTATGGCTACACCTTC
J: TRBJ2-6; V: TRBV11-1; D: TRBD1; size: .; CDR3: CASSFRGSSGANVLTF; DNA: TGTGCCAGCAGCTTCAGGGGGTCCTCTGGGGCCAACGTCCTGACTTTC
J: TRBJ2-2; V: TRBV5-1; D: TRBD2; size: .; CDR3: CASSFSGANTGELFF; DNA: TGCGCCAGCAGCTTTAGCGGGGCAAACACCGGGGAGCTGTTTTTT
J: TRBJ2-2; V: TRBV20-1; D: .; size: .; CDR3: CSARGPWGPGELFF; DNA: TGCAGTGCTAGGGGCCCCTGGGGTCCCGGGGAGCTGTTTTTT
J: TRBJ2-7; V: TRBV7-9; D: TRBD1; size: many; CDR3: CASSRRDSQTYEQYF; DNA: TGTGCCAGCAGCCGCCGGGACAGTCAGACCTACGAGCAGTACTTC
J: TRBJ2-7; V: TRBV25-1; D: TRBD1; size: .; CDR3: CASSSSDRGLVEQYF; DNA: TGTGCCAGCAGTAGCTCCGACAGGGGGCTCGTCGAGCAGTACTTC
J: TRBJ2-5; V: TRBV6-5; D: .; size: few; CDR3: CASSPHMGQNEETQYF; DNA: TGTGCCAGCAGCCCCCACATGGGACAAAATGAAGAGACCCAGTACTTC
J: TRBJ2-5; V: TRBV2; D: TRBD1; size: many; CDR3: CASSVGDRGQETQYF; DNA: TGTGCCAGCAGTGTGGGGGACAGGGGGCAGGAGACCCAGTACTTC
J: TRBJ1-5; V: TRBV20-1; D: TRBD1; size: few; CDR3: CSATTGLGNQPQHF; DNA: TGCAGTGCAACGACAGGGTTGGGCAATCAGCCCCAGCATTTT
J: TRBJ1-6; V: TRBV9; D: TRBD1; size: many; CDR3: CASSPQGAPYNSPLHF; DNA: TGTGCCAGCAGCCCACAGGGGGCGCCCTATAATTCACCCCTCCACTTT
J: TRBJ1-4; V: TRBV9; D: .; size: .; CDR3: CASGEGGGTNEKLFF; DNA: TGTGCCAGCGGGGAGGGGGGGGGAACTAATGAAAAACTGTTTTTT
J: TRBJ1-1; V: TRBV20-1; D: .; size: many; CDR3: CSASYRVTEAFF; DNA: TGCAGTGCTAGTTACAGGGTCACTGAAGCTTTCTTT
J: TRBJ1-1; V: TRBV24-1; D: .; size: many; CDR3: CATSDWKNTEAFF; DNA: TGTGCCACCAGTGATTGGAAGAACACTGAAGCTTTCTTT
J: TRBJ2-5; V: TRBV12-3/TRBV12-4; D: .; size: many; CDR3: CASSLRLHKGETQYF; DNA: TGTGCCAGCAGTTTAAGGTTACACAAAGGAGAGACCCAGTACTTC
J: TRBJ1-3; V: TRBV20-1; D: .; size: many; CDR3: CSAREWTRNTIYF; DNA: TGCAGTGCTAGAGAATGGACGCGCAACACCATATATTTT
J: TRBJ2-2; V: TRBV6-6; D: .; size: many; CDR3: CASSYSGVSGELFF; DNA: TGTGCCAGCAGTTACTCCGGGGTCTCGGGGGAGCTGTTTTTT
J: TRBJ2-2; V: TRBV29-1; D: .; size: .; CDR3: CSIKGRNLNTGELFF; DNA: TGCAGCATCAAAGGGAGGAACTTGAACACCGGGGAGCTGTTTTTT
J: TRBJ1-2; V: TRBV5-1; D: TRBD1; size: .; CDR3: CASSSNTGGSGYTF; DNA: TGCGCCAGCAGCTCAAATACAGGGGGCTCTGGCTACACCTTC
J: TRBJ1-3; V: TRBV6-5; D: .; size: few; CDR3: CASNERMGNTIYF; DNA: TGTGCCAGCAATGAGCGTATGGGAAACACCATATATTTT
J: TRBJ1-5; V: TRBV25-1; D: .; size: .; CDR3: CASSDPQGQPQHF; DNA: TGTGCCAGCAGTGACCCCCAGGGTCAGCCCCAGCATTTT
J: TRBJ2-2; V: TRBV10-3; D: TRBD1; size: .; CDR3: CASSLGGDRATGELFF; DNA: TGTGCCAGCAGCTTGGGGGGGGACAGGGCGACCGGGGAGCTGTTTTTT
J: TRBJ1-2; V: TRBV12-3/TRBV12-4; D: .; size: many; CDR3: CASRRQEGYGYTF; DNA: TGTGCCAGCAGGAGACAAGAAGGCTATGGCTACACCTTC
J: TRBJ1-2; V: TRBV12-3/TRBV12-4; D: .; size: many; CDR3: CASSLSQRPYGYTF; DNA: TGTGCCAGCAGTTTAAGCCAGAGGCCATATGGCTACACCTTC